These 31 T cell receptor beta chains share one sample of origin, sequenced in a study of T-cell memory formation after mild COVID-19. TCRdb fed the 5' RACE reads into MiXCR, producing one record per CDR3 protein. The sample lists about 430,000 distinct CDR3 sequences; roughly 24% were seen once. Source material: PBMCs or a T cell subset sorted from them (not recorded which). These receptors were obtained from an adult woman who had mild COVID-19 (a few samples of this study predate the infection). Cell type and time point are not known.

V is TRBV4-3 and J is TRBJ2-5; TRBD2 aligns across 7 bases. Germline loops: CDR1 LGHNA, CDR2 YSLEER. The CDR3 runs 18 residues. J lost 5 bases, V lost 0 bases, and 15 bases had no gene match. The DNA of the CDR3 is TGCGCCAGCAGCCAAGAGTGGGGGGACTATCGTAGGATGGAGACCCAGTACTTC. It is translated as CASSQEWGDYRRMETQYF.

This clonotype is a singleton in its sample. CDR3 sequence: CASSSDGQRRGTEAFF. CDR3 nucleotide sequence: TGCGCCAGCAGCTCCGACGGACAGAGGAGGGGCACTGAAGCTTTCTTT. J is TRBJ1-1 and V is TRBV5-1; possibly TRBD1 for D (6 bases). V was clipped by 3 bases and J by 4 bases, with 19 bases between them. Germline V CDR1 and CDR2: SGHRS, YFSETQ. The CDR3 spans 16 residues.

Concerning this clonotype itself: At one end the junction does not follow the germline gene, possibly because of a read error. The rearrangement joins TRBV5-5 to TRBJ2-7; the D call may be TRBD1 or TRBD2 (6 bases each). CDR1 is SGHKS, CDR2 YYEKEE, per germline (reference sequence). The CDR3 has 15 amino acids. Here the CDR3 DNA reads TGTGCCAGCAGGTTGGAGGGGACACCAGTCTACGAGCAGTACTTC. It is translated as CASRLEGTPVYEQYF.

This clonotype came up a few times. The chain combines TRBV20-1 with TRBJ2-1; no definite D call. Germline V gives CDR1 DFQATT, CDR2 SNEGSKA (reference sequence). The V and J ends lost 5 bases and 0 bases respectively, with 14 bases between them. The CDR3 is made up of 15 amino acids. The CDR3 loop reads CSAPEPKSSYNEQFF. CDR3 DNA sequence: TGCAGTGCTCCAGAACCGAAAAGCTCCTACAATGAGCAGTTCTTC.

This rearrangement joins TRBV7-2 to TRBJ1-1; weak D call: TRBD1 (5 bases). Germline V gene lookup returns CDR1 SGHTA and CDR2 FQGNSA. V shed 5 bases and J shed 4 bases, with 17 bases lying between them. This CDR3 region has 15 residues. CDR3 residues: CASSLEWTGGTEAFF. CDR3 in DNA: TGTGCCAGCAGCCTTGAGTGGACCGGGGGCACTGAAGCTTTCTTT. The full variable domain, rest sourced from reference TRBV7-2 and TRBJ1-1, is GAGVSQSPSNKVTEKGKDVELRCDPISGHTALYWYRQSLGQGLEFLIYFQGNSAPDKSGLPSDRFSAERTGGSVSTLTIQRTQQEDSAVYLCASSLEWTGGTEAFFGQGTRLTVV.

CDR3 loop: CASSPGAGAPDTQYF. As DNA, the CDR3 is TGCGCCAGCAGCCCCGGGGCGGGGGCACCCGATACGCAGTATTTT. The chain carries TRBV5-1 and TRBJ2-3; D possibly corresponds to TRBD2 (7 bases). CDR3 size: 15 residues. Between the trimmed V and J ends, which lost 4 bases and 6 bases, there was a span of 18 bases. Germline V gene data show CDR1 as SGHRS and CDR2 as YFSETQ.

There are a few counts of this clonotype. V and J are TRBV6-1 and TRBJ1-1; tentative D call: TRBD1 (5 bases). This CDR3 region has 14 residues. Per germline, CDR1 MNHNS and CDR2 SASEGT. With 2 bases removed from V and 4 bases from J, the gap between germline ends came to 11 bases. The CDR3 here is CASSEIQGTTEAFF. As DNA, the CDR3 is TGTGCCAGCAGTGAAATTCAGGGTACCACTGAAGCTTTCTTT.

The gene calls are TRBV7-6 and TRBJ2-2; D unclear. V was shortened by 1 base and J by 6 bases, with 6 bases between the two germline ends. CDR1 and CDR2 from the germline V gene are SGHVS and FNYEAQ. CDR3 length: 13 residues. The CDR3 loop reads CASSLGEAGELFF. The CDR3 coding sequence is TGTGCCAGCAGCTTAGGCGAAGCCGGGGAGCTGTTTTTT.

This chain joins TRBV5-4 and TRBJ1-1, with TRBD1 matching 8 bases. CDR1 is SGHNT, CDR2 YYREEE, per germline (reference sequence). The CDR3 loop spans 16 amino acids. Trimming at V came to 4 bases and at J to 4 bases, leaving 12 bases not matched to a gene. CDR3 bases: TGTGCCAGCAGCCCTCCCTGGACAGGGCGGAGCACTGAAGCTTTCTTT. Translated: CASSPPWTGRSTEAFF.

This chain uses TRBV24-1 with TRBJ1-1; unclear D gene. The V end lost 4 bases, the J end lost 1 base, and 3 bases lay between the germline ends. Germline CDR1 and CDR2: KGHDR and SFDVKD. This CDR3 is 12 amino acids long. This chain's CDR3 is CATSDANTEAFF. As DNA, the CDR3 is TGTGCCACCAGTGACGCGAACACTGAAGCTTTCTTT.

CDR3 DNA: TGTGCCAGCAGCGTCGATACTAGCGGCATCTACAATGAGCAGTTCTTC. It yields the protein CASSVDTSGIYNEQFF. This chain links TRBV9 with TRBJ2-1, with 8 bases lining up with TRBD2. Germline CDR1 is SGDLS and CDR2 is YYNGEE. The CDR3 runs 16 residues. The junction had 7 bases not matched to a gene; V was cut back by 2 bases and J by 3 bases.

This sequence joins TRBV20-1 and TRBJ1-3; D remains unclear. The V gene lost 0 bases and the J gene lost 0 bases, with 6 bases spanning the gap. This CDR3 has 14 residues. CDR1 and CDR2 from the germline V gene are DFQATT and SNEGSKA (reference sequence). The CDR3 DNA follows: TGCAGTGCTAGAGATTGGGACTCTGGAAACACCATATATTTT. It is translated as CSARDWDSGNTIYF.

The rearrangement uses TRBV4-3 and TRBJ1-6, with D perhaps TRBD1 (5 bases). Germline CDR1 is LGHNA and CDR2 is YSLEER. This CDR3 comprises 15 residues. Trimming took off 3 bases at V and 3 bases at J, with 9 bases between the two ends. The chain's CDR3 is CASSQGPVYNSPLHF. The CDR3 DNA reads TGCGCCAGCAGCCAGGGGCCCGTCTATAATTCACCCCTCCACTTT.

The chain is built from TRBV7-8 and TRBJ1-5, with TRBD1 as a possible D gene (6 bases). With 4 bases removed from V and 5 bases from J, the gap between germline ends came to 9 bases. There are 13 residues in the CDR3. From germline, CDR1 is SGHVS and CDR2 FQNEAQ. The CDR3 is CASSSNRDQPQHF. Written as DNA, the CDR3 is TGTGCCAGCAGCTCAAACAGGGATCAGCCCCAGCATTTT.

The V and J genes are TRBV15 and TRBJ2-7; D is unclear. Trimming shortened V by 0 bases and J by 9 bases, and 15 bases separated the two germline ends. The CDR3 covers 14 residues. The V gene's germline CDR1 is LNHNV and CDR2 YYDKDF (reference sequence). CDR3 sequence: CATSRDPAGRGQYF. Written as DNA, the CDR3 is TGTGCCACCAGCAGAGATCCGGCAGGCCGCGGGCAGTACTTC.

The table lists this clonotype with a few counts. V is TRBV4-2 and J is TRBJ2-2; 12 nucleotides match TRBD2. The CDR3 is 19 amino acids. Germline V gene lookup returns CDR1 LGHNA and CDR2 YNFKEQ. The J segment lost 3 bases and the V segment lost 0 bases, leaving 8 bases of the junction unmatched. CDR3: CASSQDWLAGGIDTGELFF. As DNA, the CDR3 is TGTGCCAGCAGCCAAGATTGGCTAGCGGGGGGGATAGACACCGGGGAGCTGTTTTTT.

This clonotype appeared a few times. The chain joins TRBV6-2 or TRBV6-3 to TRBJ1-2; no clear D. The CDR3 sequence is 14 residues long. Germline V lookup: CDR1 MNHEY, CDR2 SVGEGT. V dropped 9 bases and J dropped 1 base, with 15 bases sitting between them. As DNA, the CDR3 is TGTGCCAGTCACACCGCTGGACGTAACTATGGCTACACCTTC. Translated, it gives CASHTAGRNYGYTF.

The rearrangement joins TRBV5-6 to TRBJ1-1; D not certain. This CDR3 is built from 13 residues. V was shortened by 0 bases and J by 3 bases, with 6 bases between the two germline ends. The germline V gene has CDR1 SGHDT and CDR2 YYEEEE. DNA for the CDR3: TGTGCCAGCAGCTTGGAGAGGGACACTGAAGCTTTCTTT. Translated, it gives CASSLERDTEAFF.

The gene calls are TRBV27 and TRBJ2-6; the D call may be TRBD1 or TRBD2 (6 bases each). V gave up 6 bases and J gave up 0 bases, with 15 bases separating them. From germline, CDR1 is MNHEY and CDR2 SMNVEV (reference sequence). The CDR3 has 17 residues. In DNA form, the CDR3 reads TGTGCCAGCAGCACCCGGGGGCGAGGCTCTGGGGCCAACGTCCTGACTTTC. Translation gives CASSTRGRGSGANVLTF.

V is TRBV9 and J is TRBJ2-3; tentatively, D is TRBD1 (6 bases). This CDR3 is built from 15 residues. V dropped 7 bases and J dropped 4 bases, with 19 bases sitting between them. In germline, CDR1 is SGDLS, CDR2 YYNGEE. CDR3 in amino acids: CASAFRGAAADTQYF. CDR3 sequence (DNA): TGTGCCAGCGCGTTCAGGGGCGCGGCGGCAGATACGCAGTATTTT.

The J gene is TRBJ2-3, the V gene TRBV9; the D is unclear. Germline CDR1 and CDR2: SGDLS and YYNGEE. Trimming took off 0 bases at V and 1 base at J, with 9 bases between the two ends. This CDR3 has 15 amino acids. CDR3 amino acids: CASSVGGRGTDTQYF. The CDR3 DNA is TGTGCCAGCAGCGTAGGAGGACGGGGCACAGATACGCAGTATTTT.

This rearrangement joins TRBV12-3 or TRBV12-4 to TRBJ2-1, with D perhaps being TRBD1 or TRBD2 (5 bases each). There are 15 residues in the CDR3. With 4 bases removed from V and 7 bases from J, the gap between germline ends came to 17 bases. CDR3 in amino acids: CASSSGTTNGNEQFF. CDR3 nucleotide sequence: TGTGCCAGCAGTTCCGGGACCACCAATGGGAATGAGCAGTTCTTC.

For the CDR3, the DNA is TGCGCCAGCAGCCCGAGGGCAGGGCAGATGAACACTGAAGCTTTCTTT. Amino acids: CASSPRAGQMNTEAFF. This chain joins TRBV5-1 and TRBJ1-1, with D possibly being TRBD1 (5 bases). Germline V gene data show CDR1 as SGHRS and CDR2 as YFSETQ. The germline V and J ends were trimmed by 4 bases and 0 bases, with 16 bases remaining between them. The CDR3 has 16 amino acids.

In this sample, this clonotype turned up a few times. The rearrangement uses TRBV12-3 or TRBV12-4 and TRBJ2-1; D is possibly TRBD1 (6 bases). Trimming left V 6 bases short and J 11 bases short, with 14 bases between. The CDR3 covers 12 residues. The CDR3 protein is CASRTSGTKQFF. CDR3 coding DNA: TGTGCCAGCAGGACCTCCGGGACAAAGCAGTTCTTC.

The rearrangement links TRBV19 to TRBJ2-7; D could derive from TRBD1 or TRBD2 (6 bases each). The V end was cut by 7 bases, the J end by 9 bases, with 22 bases between. Germline lookup yields CDR1 LNHDA and CDR2 SQIVND (reference sequence). The CDR3 consists of 14 residues. DNA of the CDR3: TGTGCCAGTACTGCTGGGACCGGGGGACAAGCGCAGTACTTC. This encodes CASTAGTGGQAQYF.

J is TRBJ1-2 and V is TRBV19, with D tentatively TRBD1 (5 bases). The CDR3 totals 16 residues. From germline, CDR1 is LNHDA and CDR2 SQIVND (reference sequence). V was pared by 4 bases and J by 8 bases, with 23 bases between. The CDR3 bases are TGTGCCAGTAGTACCGGAGGGACGGTGGTGGGTAACGGCTACACCTTC. This gives the protein CASSTGGTVVGNGYTF.

This clonotype turned up a few times. V gene TRBV7-2 combines with J gene TRBJ2-7; 9 nucleotides align to TRBD1. The V gene's germline CDR1 is SGHTA and CDR2 FQGNSA. J was trimmed by 3 bases and V by 5 bases; bases with no gene match: 8. The CDR3 is 15 amino acids. CDR3 DNA: TGTGCCAGCAGCCCGACAGGGGGTACCTACTACGAGCAGTACTTC. Protein: CASSPTGGTYYEQYF.

The V gene is TRBV10-3, the J gene TRBJ1-1; 7 positions match TRBD1. Germline V CDR1 and CDR2: ENHRY, SYGVKD. This CDR3 spans 15 amino acids. The trim removed 3 bases at V and 3 bases at J, leaving 7 bases unmatched. The CDR3 loop is CAISDTGTVHTEAFF. In nucleotides, the CDR3 is TGTGCCATCAGTGACACAGGGACAGTTCACACTGAAGCTTTCTTT.

This sequence joins TRBV24-1 and TRBJ2-5; D ambiguous. The germline CDR1 and CDR2 sequences are KGHDR and SFDVKD. The length of the CDR3 is 14 residues. V was trimmed by 4 bases and J by 4 bases, leaving 12 bases between them. The CDR3 sequence: CATSDVIGSETQYF. The CDR3 DNA follows: TGTGCCACCAGTGACGTGATAGGGTCAGAGACCCAGTACTTC.

This chain uses TRBV16 with TRBJ2-1; 9 positions agree with TRBD1. Germline CDR1 KGHSY, CDR2 FQNENV. CDR3 length equals 17 residues. Trimming at V came to 1 base and at J to 2 bases, leaving 6 bases not matched to a gene. The CDR3 sequence is CASSQWEGQGPYNEQFF. CDR3 coding DNA: TGTGCCAGCAGCCAATGGGAGGGACAGGGCCCCTACAATGAGCAGTTCTTC.

This clonotype was detected ten times or more. The chain uses TRBV4-3 and TRBJ2-3; D is unresolved. The CDR3 contains 13 residues. Germline V gene lookup returns CDR1 LGHNA and CDR2 YSLEER. The V end lost 5 bases, the J end lost 5 bases, and 11 bases lay between the germline ends. This CDR3 reads CASSSSSVDTQYF. The CDR3 DNA is TGCGCCAGCAGCTCCTCATCCGTAGATACGCAGTATTTT.